The 16 T cell receptor beta chains reported below all come from one sample, sequenced in a study of cytomegalovirus exposure and HLA in healthy donors. Sequenced by immunoSEQ multiplex PCR; TCRdb stores in-frame clones only, minus some. The sample includes some 65,000 clones, approximately 96% seen only once; the top ten take 4.4%. The sequenced sample consisted of PBMCs. The source is a man aged 18 to 29 in good health and CMV-seropositive.

The V gene is TRBV29-1, the J gene TRBJ1-3; D uncertain. The CDR3 contains 12 residues. The V gene lost 3 bases and the J gene lost 7 bases, with 10 bases spanning the gap. Germline CDR1 is SQVTM and CDR2 is ANQGSEA. The CDR3: CSVEGRRNTIYF. The CDR3 DNA sequence: TGCAGCGTTGAGGGCAGGAGGAACACCATATATTTT.

V usage is TRBV27 and J usage is TRBJ2-5; 9 positions match TRBD2. The junction had 10 bases not matched to a gene; V was cut back by 6 bases and J by 2 bases. Germline loops: CDR1 MNHEY, CDR2 SMNVEV (reference sequence). This CDR3 spans 16 amino acids. This chain's CDR3 is CASSPFASGEQETQYF. In nucleotides, the CDR3 is TGTGCCAGCAGCCCGTTTGCTAGCGGGGAACAAGAGACCCAGTACTTC.

The J gene is TRBJ1-3, the V gene TRBV28; 9 bases map to TRBD1. V lost 1 base, J lost 4 bases, and 5 bases stayed unmatched. There are 16 residues in the CDR3. The V gene's germline CDR1 is MDHEN and CDR2 SYDVKM. This chain's CDR3 is CASSLSDRGGGNTIYF. CDR3 nucleotide sequence: TGTGCCAGCAGTTTATCGGACAGGGGAGGGGGAAACACCATATATTTT.

The chain joins TRBV27 to TRBJ2-2, with D unclear. The CDR3 consists of 14 residues. The germline V gene has CDR1 MNHEY and CDR2 SMNVEV (reference sequence). The V end was cut by 5 bases, the J end by 1 base, with 8 bases between. The CDR3 bases are TGTGCCAGCAGTAACATTATGAACACCGGGGAGCTGTTTTTT. Protein product: CASSNIMNTGELFF.

The V and J genes are TRBV19 and TRBJ2-7, with 8 bases fitting TRBD2. The V segment lost 3 bases and the J segment 5 bases; nucleotides outside the gene matches: 6. Germline V gene data show CDR1 as LNHDA and CDR2 as SQIVND (reference sequence). The CDR3 spans 14 residues. Written as DNA, the CDR3 is TGTGCCAGTAGTATCCAAGCGGGAGTCGACGAGCAGTACTTC. Translated, it gives CASSIQAGVDEQYF.

V is TRBV29-1 and J is TRBJ1-1; D possibly corresponds to TRBD1 (5 bases). Per germline, CDR1 SQVTM and CDR2 ANQGSEA. This CDR3 is 13 amino acids long. Trimming cost V 3 bases and J 1 base, with 9 bases left between them. CDR3 nucleotides: TGCAGCGTTGAGGGCGGGACGAACACTGAAGCTTTCTTT. Protein sequence: CSVEGGTNTEAFF.

V gene TRBV29-1 combines with J gene TRBJ2-1, with a possible D match to TRBD2 (6 bases). Germline CDR1 SQVTM, CDR2 ANQGSEA. CDR3 length: 14 residues. The V and J ends lost 4 bases and 7 bases respectively, with 17 bases between them. The CDR3 protein is CSVVTRLAYNEQFF. DNA for the CDR3: TGCAGCGTTGTAACCCGCCTAGCGTATAATGAGCAGTTCTTC.

The chain carries TRBV7-8 and TRBJ2-2, with D possibly being TRBD1 (6 bases). Germline CDR1 reads SGHVS; CDR2 reads FQNEAQ. This CDR3 is built from 17 residues. Trimming shortened V by 1 base and J by 4 bases, and 16 bases separated the two germline ends. In DNA, the CDR3 is TGTGCCAGCAGCTTAGTGTTCACGCAGGGGAGCACCGGGGAGCTGTTTTTT. As protein: CASSLVFTQGSTGELFF.

This chain links TRBV18 with TRBJ2-7; 7 nucleotides agree with TRBD2. The V segment lost 1 base and the J segment 7 bases; nucleotides outside the gene matches: 4. The CDR3 is 13 residues long. In germline, CDR1 is KGHSH, CDR2 LQKENI. The CDR3 nucleotides read TGTGCCAGCTCACCACGGGAGGGTTTGGAGCAGTACTTC. It yields the protein CASSPREGLEQYF.

The chain links TRBV4-3 to TRBJ1-2; 8 bases line up with TRBD1. Germline CDR1 and CDR2: LGHNA and YSLEER. The CDR3 loop spans 19 amino acids. The junction had 19 bases not matched to a gene; V was cut back by 3 bases and J by 4 bases. The CDR3 DNA follows: TGCGCCAGCAGCCATTGGGAGGAACAGGGGGAGAGTTGGATCTATGGCTACACCTTC. Amino acid sequence: CASSHWEEQGESWIYGYTF.

The rearrangement links TRBV5-1 to TRBJ2-1, with D possibly matching TRBD2 (6 bases). The V end was cut by 7 bases, the J end by 1 base, with 15 bases between. The germline V gene encodes CDR1 SGHRS and CDR2 YFSETQ. The CDR3 has 15 amino acids. CDR3 residues: CASEASGGSYNEQFF. DNA for the CDR3: TGCGCCAGCGAAGCCTCCGGAGGGTCCTACAATGAGCAGTTCTTC.

This sequence joins TRBV6-6 and TRBJ1-2; TRBD1 matches 9 bases. In germline, CDR1 is MNHNY, CDR2 SVGAGI (reference sequence). J was trimmed by 5 bases and V by 6 bases; bases with no gene match: 4. CDR3 length: 13 residues. The CDR3 loop reads CASRGQGRYGYTF. CDR3 nucleotide sequence: TGTGCCAGCAGAGGACAGGGGAGGTATGGCTACACCTTC.

The chain joins TRBV6-6 to TRBJ2-5, with 11 bases matching TRBD2. This CDR3 has 14 residues. Germline CDR1 and CDR2: MNHNY and SVGAGI (reference sequence). V lost 6 bases and J lost 7; bases outside the gene matches: 7. As DNA, the CDR3 is TGTGCCAGCAGAACTCTAGCGGGGGGAGGGACCCAGTACTTC. Amino acids: CASRTLAGGGTQYF.

The genes are TRBV6-6 and TRBJ1-5, with D uncertain. The germline gives CDR1 MNHNY, CDR2 SVGAGI (reference sequence). This CDR3 comprises 15 residues. V gave up 0 bases and J gave up 1 base, with 7 bases separating them. The DNA for the CDR3 is TGTGCCAGCAGTTACTCGAGGCAGAGCAATCAGCCCCAGCATTTT. As protein: CASSYSRQSNQPQHF.

The chain combines TRBV27 with TRBJ2-7; D is possibly TRBD2 (7 bases). Trimming shortened V by 3 bases and J by 6 bases, and 15 bases separated the two germline ends. This CDR3 spans 14 amino acids. Germline V lookup: CDR1 MNHEY, CDR2 SMNVEV (reference sequence). This chain's CDR3 is CASSFRGGTTEQYF. CDR3 DNA sequence: TGTGCCAGCAGTTTTAGGGGGGGGACTACCGAGCAGTACTTC.

The chain links TRBV6-5 to TRBJ1-1; TRBD1 is a possible D gene (6 bases). The CDR3 spans 14 residues. V lost 4 bases and J 0 bases, leaving 9 bases between the germline ends. Germline V gene lookup returns CDR1 MNHEY and CDR2 SVGAGI. The CDR3 sequence is CASSSGHLNTEAFF. Here the CDR3 DNA reads TGTGCCAGCAGTTCGGGACATTTGAACACTGAAGCTTTCTTT.